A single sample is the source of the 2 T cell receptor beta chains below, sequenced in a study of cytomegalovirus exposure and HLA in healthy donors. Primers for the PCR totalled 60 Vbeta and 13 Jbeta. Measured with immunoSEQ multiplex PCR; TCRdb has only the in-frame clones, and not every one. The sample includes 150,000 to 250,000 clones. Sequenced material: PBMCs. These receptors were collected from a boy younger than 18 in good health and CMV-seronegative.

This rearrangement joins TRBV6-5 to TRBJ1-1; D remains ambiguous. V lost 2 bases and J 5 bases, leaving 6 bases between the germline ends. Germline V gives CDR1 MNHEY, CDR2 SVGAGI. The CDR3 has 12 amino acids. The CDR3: CASSYAGTEAFF. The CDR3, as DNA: TGTGCCAGCAGTTACGCAGGAACTGAAGCTTTCTTT.

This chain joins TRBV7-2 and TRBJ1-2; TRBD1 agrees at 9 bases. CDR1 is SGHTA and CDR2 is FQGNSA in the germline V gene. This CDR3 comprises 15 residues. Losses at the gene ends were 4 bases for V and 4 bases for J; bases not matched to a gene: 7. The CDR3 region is CASSSGWGQGYGYTF. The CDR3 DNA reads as TGTGCCAGCAGCTCAGGGTGGGGACAGGGCTATGGCTACACCTTC. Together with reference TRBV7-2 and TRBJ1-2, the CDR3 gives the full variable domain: GAGVSQSPSNKVTEKGKDVELRCDPISGHTALYWYRQSLGQGLEFLIYFQGNSAPDKSGLPSDRFSAERTGGSVSTLTIQRTQQEDSAVYLCASSSGWGQGYGYTFGSGTRLTVV.